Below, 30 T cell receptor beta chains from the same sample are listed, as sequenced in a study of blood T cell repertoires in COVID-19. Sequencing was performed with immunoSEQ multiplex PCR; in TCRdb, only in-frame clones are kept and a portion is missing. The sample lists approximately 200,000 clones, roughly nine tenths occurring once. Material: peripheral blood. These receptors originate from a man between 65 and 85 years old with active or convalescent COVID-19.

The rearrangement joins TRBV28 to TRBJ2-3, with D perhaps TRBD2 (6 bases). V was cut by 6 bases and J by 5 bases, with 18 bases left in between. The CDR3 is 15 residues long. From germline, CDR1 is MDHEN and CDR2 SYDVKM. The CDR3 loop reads CASREQGRSGDTQYF. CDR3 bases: TGTGCCAGCAGGGAGCAAGGGAGGTCAGGAGATACGCAGTATTTT.

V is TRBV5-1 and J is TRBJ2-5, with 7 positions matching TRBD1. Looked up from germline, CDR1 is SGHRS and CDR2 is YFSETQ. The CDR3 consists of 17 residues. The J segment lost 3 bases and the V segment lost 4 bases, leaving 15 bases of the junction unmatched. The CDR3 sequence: CASSQPTMTGLKETQYF. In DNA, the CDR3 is TGCGCCAGCAGCCAACCCACCATGACAGGGCTCAAAGAGACCCAGTACTTC.

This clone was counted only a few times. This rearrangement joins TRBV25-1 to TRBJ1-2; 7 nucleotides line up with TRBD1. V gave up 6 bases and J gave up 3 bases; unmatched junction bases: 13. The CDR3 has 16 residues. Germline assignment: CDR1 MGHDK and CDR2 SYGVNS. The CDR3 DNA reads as TGTGCCAGCAGCTTCACCCAGCCAGGGACAGACTATGGCTACACCTTC. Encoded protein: CASSFTQPGTDYGYTF.

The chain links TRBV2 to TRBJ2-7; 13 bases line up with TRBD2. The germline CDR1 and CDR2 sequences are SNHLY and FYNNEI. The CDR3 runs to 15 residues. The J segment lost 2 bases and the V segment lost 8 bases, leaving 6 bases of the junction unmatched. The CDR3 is CASGKLAGGPYEQYF. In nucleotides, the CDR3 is TGTGCCAGCGGAAAACTAGCGGGAGGGCCCTACGAGCAGTACTTC.

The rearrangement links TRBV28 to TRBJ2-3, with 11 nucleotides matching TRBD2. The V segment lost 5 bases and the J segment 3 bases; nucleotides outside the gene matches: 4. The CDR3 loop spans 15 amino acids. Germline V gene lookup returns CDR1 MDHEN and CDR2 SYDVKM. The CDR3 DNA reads TGTGCCAGCAGTACGCTAGCGGGGGGAACAGATACGCAGTATTTT. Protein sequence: CASSTLAGGTDTQYF.

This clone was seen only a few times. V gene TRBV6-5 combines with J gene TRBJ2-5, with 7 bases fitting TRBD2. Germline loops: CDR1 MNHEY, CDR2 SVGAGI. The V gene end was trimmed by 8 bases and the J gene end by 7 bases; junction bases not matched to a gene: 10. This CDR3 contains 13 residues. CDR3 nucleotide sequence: TGTGCCAGCTCCAGGGAGGGACCCGGGACCCAGTACTTC. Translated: CASSREGPGTQYF.

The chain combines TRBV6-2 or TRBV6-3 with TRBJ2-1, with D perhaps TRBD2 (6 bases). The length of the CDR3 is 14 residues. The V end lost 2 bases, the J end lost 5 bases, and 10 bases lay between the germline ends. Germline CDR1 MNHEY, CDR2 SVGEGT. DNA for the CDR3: TGTGCCAGCAGTTACGGCGGGGTGAACAATGAGCAGTTCTTC. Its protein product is CASSYGGVNNEQFF.

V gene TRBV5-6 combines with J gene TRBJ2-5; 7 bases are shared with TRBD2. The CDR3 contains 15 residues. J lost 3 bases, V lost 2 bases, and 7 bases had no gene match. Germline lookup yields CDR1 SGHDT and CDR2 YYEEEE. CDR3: CASSFDPRGEETQYF. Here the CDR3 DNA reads TGTGCCAGCAGCTTTGACCCCCGGGGGGAAGAGACCCAGTACTTC.

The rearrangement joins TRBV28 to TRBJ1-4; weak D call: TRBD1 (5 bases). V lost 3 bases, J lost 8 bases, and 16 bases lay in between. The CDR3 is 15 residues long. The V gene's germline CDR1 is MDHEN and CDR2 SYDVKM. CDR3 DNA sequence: TGTGCCAGCAGTTTTTCCGGAGGGGTGGGAGAAAAACTGTTTTTT. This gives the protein CASSFSGGVGEKLFF.

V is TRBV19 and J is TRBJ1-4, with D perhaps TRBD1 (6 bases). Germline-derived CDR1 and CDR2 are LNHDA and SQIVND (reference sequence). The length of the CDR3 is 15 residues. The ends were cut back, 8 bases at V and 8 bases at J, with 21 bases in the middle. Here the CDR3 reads CASLRTGGRGEKLFF. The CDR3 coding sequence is TGTGCCAGTCTTCGAACGGGGGGGCGCGGAGAAAAACTGTTTTTT.

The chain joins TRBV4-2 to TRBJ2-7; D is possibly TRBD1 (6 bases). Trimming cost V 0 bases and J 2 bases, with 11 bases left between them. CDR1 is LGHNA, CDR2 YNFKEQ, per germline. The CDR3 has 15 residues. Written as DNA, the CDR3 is TGTGCCAGCAGCCAAGAGCCGGGACAAGCCTACGAGCAGTACTTC. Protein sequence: CASSQEPGQAYEQYF.

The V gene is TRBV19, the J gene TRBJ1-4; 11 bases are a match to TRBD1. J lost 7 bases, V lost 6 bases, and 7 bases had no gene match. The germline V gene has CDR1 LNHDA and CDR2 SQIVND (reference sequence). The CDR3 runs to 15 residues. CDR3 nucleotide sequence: TGTGCCAGTAGGAAGAGGACAGGGGGCGTTGAAAAACTGTTTTTT. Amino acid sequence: CASRKRTGGVEKLFF. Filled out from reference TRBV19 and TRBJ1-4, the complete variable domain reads DGGITQSPKYLFRKEGQNVTLSCEQNLNHDAMYWYRQDPGQGLRLIYYSQIVNDFQKGDIAEGYSVSREKKESFPLTVTSAQKNPTAFYLCASRKRTGGVEKLFFGSGTQLSVL.

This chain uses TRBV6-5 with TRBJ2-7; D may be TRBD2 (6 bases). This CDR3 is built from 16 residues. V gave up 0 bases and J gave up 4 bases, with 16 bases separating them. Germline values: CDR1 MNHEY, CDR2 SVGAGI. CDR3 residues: CASSYSGLLKSYEQYF. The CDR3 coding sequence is TGTGCCAGCAGTTACTCGGGACTGCTAAAATCATACGAGCAGTACTTC.

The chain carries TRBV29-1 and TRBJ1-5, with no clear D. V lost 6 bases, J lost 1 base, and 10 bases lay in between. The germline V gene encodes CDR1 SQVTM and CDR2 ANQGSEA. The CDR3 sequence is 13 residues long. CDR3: CSVAGSSNQPQHF. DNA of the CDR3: TGCAGCGTGGCCGGGTCCAGCAATCAGCCCCAGCATTTT.

In DNA form, the CDR3 reads TGTGCCAGCTCACCGATTAGAAGCCCGAACACCGGGGAGCTGTTTTTT. This encodes CASSPIRSPNTGELFF. V usage is TRBV18 and J usage is TRBJ2-2; D uncertain. Trimming pared 3 bases from V and 0 bases from J, leaving 11 bases between. The CDR3 sequence is 16 residues long. CDR1 is KGHSH and CDR2 is LQKENI in the germline V gene. The complete variable domain, with remaining parts taken from reference TRBV18 and TRBJ2-2, reads NAGVMQNPRHLVRRRGQEARLRCSPMKGHSHVYWYRQLPEEGLKFMVYLQKENIIDESGMPKERFSAEFPKEGPSILRIQQVVRGDSAAYFCASSPIRSPNTGELFFGEGSRLTVL.

The CDR3 DNA reads TGTGCCAGTTCACACCAGGCGGGGTTCTATGGCTACACCTTC. Amino acids: CASSHQAGFYGYTF. The chain recombines TRBV19 with TRBJ1-2; no reliable D call. The CDR3 spans 14 residues. Germline lookup yields CDR1 LNHDA and CDR2 SQIVND (reference sequence). Trimming removed 8 bases from V and 4 bases from J, with 17 bases in between.

The DNA for the CDR3 is TGTGCCAGCAGTTTTGCACCTACCTACGAGCAGTACTTC. This gives the protein CASSFAPTYEQYF. The V gene is TRBV27, the J gene TRBJ2-7, with no clear D. In germline, CDR1 is MNHEY, CDR2 SMNVEV (reference sequence). This CDR3 comprises 13 residues. Trimming pared 3 bases from V and 2 bases from J, leaving 8 bases between.

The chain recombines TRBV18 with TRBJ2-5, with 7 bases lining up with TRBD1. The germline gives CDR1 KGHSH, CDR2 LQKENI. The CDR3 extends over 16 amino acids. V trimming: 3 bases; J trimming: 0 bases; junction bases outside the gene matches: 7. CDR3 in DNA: TGTGCCAGCTCACCTCCGACAGGGCCCTACCAAGAGACCCAGTACTTC. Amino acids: CASSPPTGPYQETQYF. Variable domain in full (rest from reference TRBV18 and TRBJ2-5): NAGVMQNPRHLVRRRGQEARLRCSPMKGHSHVYWYRQLPEEGLKFMVYLQKENIIDESGMPKERFSAEFPKEGPSILRIQQVVRGDSAAYFCASSPPTGPYQETQYFGPGTRLLVL.

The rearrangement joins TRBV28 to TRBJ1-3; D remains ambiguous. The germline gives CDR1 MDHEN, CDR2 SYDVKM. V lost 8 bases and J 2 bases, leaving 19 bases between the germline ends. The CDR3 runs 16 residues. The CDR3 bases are TGTGCCAGCGGAGGATCAGCCCTCGTCCCTGGAAACACCATATATTTT. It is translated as CASGGSALVPGNTIYF.

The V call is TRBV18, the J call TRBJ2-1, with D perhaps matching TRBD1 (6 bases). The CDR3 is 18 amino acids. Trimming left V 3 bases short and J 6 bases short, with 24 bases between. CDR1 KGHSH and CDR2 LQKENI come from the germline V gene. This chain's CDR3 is CASSPLVSATGLSNEQFF. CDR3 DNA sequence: TGTGCCAGCTCACCGCTCGTTTCGGCGACAGGTCTAAGCAATGAGCAGTTCTTC.

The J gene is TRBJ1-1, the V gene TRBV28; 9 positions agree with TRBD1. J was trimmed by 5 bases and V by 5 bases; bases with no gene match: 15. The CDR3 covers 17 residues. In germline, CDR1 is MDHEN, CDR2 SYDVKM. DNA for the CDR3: TGTGCCAGCAGTAGGGGAGTCGGGGGACAGGGTTCGACTGAAGCTTTCTTT. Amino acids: CASSRGVGGQGSTEAFF.

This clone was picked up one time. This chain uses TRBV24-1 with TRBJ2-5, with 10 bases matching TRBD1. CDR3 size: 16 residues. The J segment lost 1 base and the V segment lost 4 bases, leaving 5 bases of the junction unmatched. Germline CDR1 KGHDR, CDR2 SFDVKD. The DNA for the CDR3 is TGTGCCACCAGTGAATCCGGGACAGGGGTCCAAGAGACCCAGTACTTC. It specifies CATSESGTGVQETQYF.

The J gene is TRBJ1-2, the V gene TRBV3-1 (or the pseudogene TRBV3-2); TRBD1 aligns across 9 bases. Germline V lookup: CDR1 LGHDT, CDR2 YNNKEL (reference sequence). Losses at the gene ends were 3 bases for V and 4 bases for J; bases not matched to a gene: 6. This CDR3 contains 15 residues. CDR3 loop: CASSHRTGAAYGYTF. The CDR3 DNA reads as TGTGCCAGCAGCCACAGGACAGGGGCCGCCTATGGCTACACCTTC.

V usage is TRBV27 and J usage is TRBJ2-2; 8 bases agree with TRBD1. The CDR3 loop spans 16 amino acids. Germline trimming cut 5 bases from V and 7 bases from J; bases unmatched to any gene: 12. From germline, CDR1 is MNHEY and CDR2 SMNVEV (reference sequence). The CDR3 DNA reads TGTGCCAGCAGTCTCCGGACAGGGAGGAACGGCGGGGAGCTGTTTTTT. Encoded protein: CASSLRTGRNGGELFF.

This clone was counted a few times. CDR3 protein: CASSHSRDSPLLDNSPLHF. The CDR3 DNA sequence: TGTGCCAGCAGCCATAGTCGGGACAGCCCTTTATTGGATAATTCACCCCTCCACTTT. This chain joins TRBV7-9 and TRBJ1-6, with 7 bases matching TRBD1. Looked up from germline, CDR1 is SEHNR and CDR2 is FQNEAQ (reference sequence). The CDR3 runs 19 residues. Trimming at V came to 5 bases and at J to 5 bases, leaving 18 bases not matched to a gene.

DNA of the CDR3: TGTGCCAGCAGCAAACAGGGGAAAGAGGGCTACACCTTC. It specifies CASSKQGKEGYTF. The V and J genes are TRBV6-5 and TRBJ1-2, with 7 bases matching TRBD1. This CDR3 is 13 amino acids long. Germline CDR1 reads MNHEY; CDR2 reads SVGAGI. Trimming cost V 6 bases and J 8 bases; bases outside gene matches: 9.

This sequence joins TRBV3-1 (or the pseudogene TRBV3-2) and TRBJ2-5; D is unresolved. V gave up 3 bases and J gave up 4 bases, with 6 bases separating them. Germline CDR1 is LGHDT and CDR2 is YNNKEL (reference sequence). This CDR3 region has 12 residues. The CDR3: CASSQYGETQYF. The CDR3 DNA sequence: TGTGCCAGCAGCCAGTACGGAGAGACCCAGTACTTC.

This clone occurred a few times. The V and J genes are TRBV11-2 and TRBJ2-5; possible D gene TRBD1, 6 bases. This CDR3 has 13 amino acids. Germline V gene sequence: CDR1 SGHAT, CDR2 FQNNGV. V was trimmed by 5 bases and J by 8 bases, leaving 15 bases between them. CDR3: CASSRSQQGTQYF. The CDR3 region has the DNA TGTGCCAGCAGCCGGAGCCAACAGGGCACCCAGTACTTC.

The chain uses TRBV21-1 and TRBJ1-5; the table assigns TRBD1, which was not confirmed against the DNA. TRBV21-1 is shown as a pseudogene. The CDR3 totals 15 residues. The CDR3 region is CASPGQGYSNQPQHF. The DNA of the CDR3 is TGTGCCAGCCCGGGACAGGGGTATAGCAATCAGCCCCAGCATTTT.

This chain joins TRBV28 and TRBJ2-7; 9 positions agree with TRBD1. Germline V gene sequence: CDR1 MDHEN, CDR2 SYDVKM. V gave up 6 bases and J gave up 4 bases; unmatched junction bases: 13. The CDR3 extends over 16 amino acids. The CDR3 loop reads CASSPRPGQGHYEQYF. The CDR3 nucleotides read TGTGCCAGCAGCCCTCGACCGGGACAGGGACATTACGAGCAGTACTTC.